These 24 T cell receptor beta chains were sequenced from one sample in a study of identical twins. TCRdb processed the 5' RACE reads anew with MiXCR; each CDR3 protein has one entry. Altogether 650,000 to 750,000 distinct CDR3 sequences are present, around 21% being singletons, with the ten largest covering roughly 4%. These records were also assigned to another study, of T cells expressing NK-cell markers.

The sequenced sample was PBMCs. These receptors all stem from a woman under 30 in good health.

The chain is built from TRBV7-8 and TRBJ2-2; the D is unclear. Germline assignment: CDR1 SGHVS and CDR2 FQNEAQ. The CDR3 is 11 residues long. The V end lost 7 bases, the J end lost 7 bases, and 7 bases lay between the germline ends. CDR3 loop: CASIKGGELFF. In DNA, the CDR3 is TGTGCCAGCATTAAGGGCGGGGAGCTGTTTTTT.

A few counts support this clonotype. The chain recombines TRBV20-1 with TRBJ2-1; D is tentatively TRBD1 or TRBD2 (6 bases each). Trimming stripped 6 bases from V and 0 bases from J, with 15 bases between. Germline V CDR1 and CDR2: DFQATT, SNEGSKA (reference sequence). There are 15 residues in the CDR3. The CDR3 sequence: CSAGRGGNSYNEQFF. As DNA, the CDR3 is TGCAGTGCCGGGAGAGGGGGGAACTCCTACAATGAGCAGTTCTTC.

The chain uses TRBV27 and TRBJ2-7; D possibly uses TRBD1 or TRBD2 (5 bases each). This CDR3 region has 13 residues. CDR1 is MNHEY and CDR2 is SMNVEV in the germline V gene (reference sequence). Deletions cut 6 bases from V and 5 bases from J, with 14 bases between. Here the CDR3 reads CASSPGAGNEQYF. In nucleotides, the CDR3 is TGTGCCAGCAGCCCTGGGGCGGGTAACGAGCAGTACTTC.

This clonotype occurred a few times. The CDR3 DNA is TGCAGCGTTGTGGGACAGGGGGGCTCCGAGCAGTACTTC. It yields the protein CSVVGQGGSEQYF. J is TRBJ2-7 and V is TRBV29-1; 11 nucleotides line up with TRBD1. Germline CDR1 SQVTM, CDR2 ANQGSEA. The CDR3 is 13 residues long. J gave up 6 bases and V 4 bases, and 5 bases lay outside the gene matches.

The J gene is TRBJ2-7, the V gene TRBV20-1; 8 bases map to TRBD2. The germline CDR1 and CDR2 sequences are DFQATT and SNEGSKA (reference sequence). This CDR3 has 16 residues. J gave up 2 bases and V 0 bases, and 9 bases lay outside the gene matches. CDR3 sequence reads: CSARDSGPGGAYEQYF. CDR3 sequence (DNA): TGCAGTGCTAGAGATAGCGGTCCCGGGGGGGCCTACGAGCAGTACTTC.

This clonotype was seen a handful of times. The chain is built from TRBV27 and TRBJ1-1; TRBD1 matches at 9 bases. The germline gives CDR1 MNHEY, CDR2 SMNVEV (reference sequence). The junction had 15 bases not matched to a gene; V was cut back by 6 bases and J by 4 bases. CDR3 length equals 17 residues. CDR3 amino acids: CASSRQGGSLASTEAFF. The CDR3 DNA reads TGTGCCAGCAGCAGACAGGGGGGTAGTCTCGCCAGCACTGAAGCTTTCTTT.

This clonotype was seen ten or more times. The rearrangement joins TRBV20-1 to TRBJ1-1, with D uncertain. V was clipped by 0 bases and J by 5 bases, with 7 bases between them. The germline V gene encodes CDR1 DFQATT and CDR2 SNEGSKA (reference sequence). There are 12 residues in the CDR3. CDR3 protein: CSAREGGTEAFF. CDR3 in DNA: TGCAGTGCTAGAGAGGGAGGGACTGAAGCTTTCTTT.

CDR3 nucleotides: TGCAGTGCTAGAGGGGGGCGACTCACAGATACGCAGTATTTT. This translates into CSARGGRLTDTQYF. This chain links TRBV20-1 with TRBJ2-3; possibly TRBD1 for D (6 bases). This CDR3 has 14 amino acids. CDR1 DFQATT and CDR2 SNEGSKA come from the germline V gene (reference sequence). Trimming left V 1 base short and J 2 bases short, with 10 bases between.

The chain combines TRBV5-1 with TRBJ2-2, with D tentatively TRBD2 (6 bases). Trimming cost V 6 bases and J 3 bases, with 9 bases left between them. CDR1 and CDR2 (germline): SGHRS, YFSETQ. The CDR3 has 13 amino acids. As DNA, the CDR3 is TGCGCCAGCACGGGAGAATACACCGGGGAGCTGTTTTTT. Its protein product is CASTGEYTGELFF.

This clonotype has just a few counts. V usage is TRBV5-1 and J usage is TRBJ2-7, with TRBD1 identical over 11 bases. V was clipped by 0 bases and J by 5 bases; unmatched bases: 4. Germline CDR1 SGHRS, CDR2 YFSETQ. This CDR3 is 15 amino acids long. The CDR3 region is CASSLAPGQGDEQYF. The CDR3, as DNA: TGCGCCAGCAGCTTGGCCCCGGGACAGGGGGACGAGCAGTACTTC.

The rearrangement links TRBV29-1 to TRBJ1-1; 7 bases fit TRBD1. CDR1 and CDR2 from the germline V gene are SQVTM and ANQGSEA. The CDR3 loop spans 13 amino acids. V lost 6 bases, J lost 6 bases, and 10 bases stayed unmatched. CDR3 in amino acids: CSVQGDGVSEAFF. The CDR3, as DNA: TGCAGCGTGCAGGGGGACGGAGTTTCTGAAGCTTTCTTT.

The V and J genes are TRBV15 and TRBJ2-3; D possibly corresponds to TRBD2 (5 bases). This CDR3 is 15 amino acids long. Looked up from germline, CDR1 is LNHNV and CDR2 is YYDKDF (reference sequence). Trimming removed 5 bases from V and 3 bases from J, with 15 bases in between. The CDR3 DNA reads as TGTGCCACCAGCGCCGCCGGGGAGAGGACAGATACGCAGTATTTT. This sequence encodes CATSAAGERTDTQYF.

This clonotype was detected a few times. The CDR3 region has the DNA TGTGCCATCAGGGGGGACTACACAGATACGCAGTATTTT. Protein product: CAIRGDYTDTQYF. This chain links TRBV10-3 with TRBJ2-3; 7 bases agree with TRBD2. The CDR3 length is 13 residues. Germline CDR1 and CDR2: ENHRY and SYGVKD. With V trimmed by 6 bases and J by 2 bases, 2 bases remained unmatched.

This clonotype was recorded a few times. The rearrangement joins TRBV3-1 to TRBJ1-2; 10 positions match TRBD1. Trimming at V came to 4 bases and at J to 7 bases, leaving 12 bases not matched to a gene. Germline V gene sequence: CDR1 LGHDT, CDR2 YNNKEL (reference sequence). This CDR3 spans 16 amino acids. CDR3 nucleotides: TGTGCCAGCAGCCCATACGCCGGGACAGGGGCTCGTGGCTACACCTTC. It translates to CASSPYAGTGARGYTF.

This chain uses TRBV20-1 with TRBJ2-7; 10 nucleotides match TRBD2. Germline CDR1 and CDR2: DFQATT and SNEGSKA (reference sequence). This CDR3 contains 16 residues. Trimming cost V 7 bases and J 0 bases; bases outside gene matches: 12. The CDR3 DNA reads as TGCAGTGGTGCGAAGCGGGGGGGCCCCGACTCCTACGAGCAGTACTTC. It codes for CSGAKRGGPDSYEQYF.

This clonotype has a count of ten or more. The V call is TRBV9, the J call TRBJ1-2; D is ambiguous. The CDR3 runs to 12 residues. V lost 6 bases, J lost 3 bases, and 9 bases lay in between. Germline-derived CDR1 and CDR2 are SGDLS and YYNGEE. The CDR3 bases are TGTGCCAGCACCCGCCCCCACTATGGCTACACCTTC. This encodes CASTRPHYGYTF.

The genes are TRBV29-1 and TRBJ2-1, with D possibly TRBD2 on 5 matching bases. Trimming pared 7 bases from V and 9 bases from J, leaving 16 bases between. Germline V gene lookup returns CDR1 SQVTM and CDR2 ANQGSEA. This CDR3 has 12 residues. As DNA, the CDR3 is TGCAGCGCCGGACTCCTCGATGGTGAGCAGTTCTTC. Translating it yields CSAGLLDGEQFF.

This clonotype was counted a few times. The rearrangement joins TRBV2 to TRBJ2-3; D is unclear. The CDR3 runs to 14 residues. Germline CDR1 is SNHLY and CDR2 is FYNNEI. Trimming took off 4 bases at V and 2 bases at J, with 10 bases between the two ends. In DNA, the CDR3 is TGTGCCAGCAGTGTGAGACCCTACACAGATACGCAGTATTTT. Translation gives CASSVRPYTDTQYF.

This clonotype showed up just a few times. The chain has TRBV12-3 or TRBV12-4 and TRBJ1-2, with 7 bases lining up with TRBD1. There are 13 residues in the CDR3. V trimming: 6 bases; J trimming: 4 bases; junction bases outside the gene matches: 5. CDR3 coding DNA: TGTGCCAGCAGAACCGGGACAGCCTATGGCTACACCTTC. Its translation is CASRTGTAYGYTF.

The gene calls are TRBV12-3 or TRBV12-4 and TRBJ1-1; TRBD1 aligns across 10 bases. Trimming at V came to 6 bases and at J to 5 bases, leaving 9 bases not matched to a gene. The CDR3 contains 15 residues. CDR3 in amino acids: CASSRDRGGWTEAFF. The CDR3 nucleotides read TGTGCCAGCAGCCGGGACAGGGGAGGATGGACTGAAGCTTTCTTT.

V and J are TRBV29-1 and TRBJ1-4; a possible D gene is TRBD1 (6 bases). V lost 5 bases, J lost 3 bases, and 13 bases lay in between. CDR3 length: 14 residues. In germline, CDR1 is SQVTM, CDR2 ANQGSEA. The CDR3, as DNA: TGCAGCGTTTTACAGGGATCGGCTAATGAAAAACTGTTTTTT. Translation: CSVLQGSANEKLFF.

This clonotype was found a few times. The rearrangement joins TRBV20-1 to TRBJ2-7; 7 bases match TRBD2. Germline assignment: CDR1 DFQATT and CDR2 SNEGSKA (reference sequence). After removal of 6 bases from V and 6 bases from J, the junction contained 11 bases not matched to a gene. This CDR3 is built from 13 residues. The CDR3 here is CSAGLVSMSEQYF. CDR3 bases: TGCAGTGCCGGACTAGTATCCATGAGCGAGCAGTACTTC.

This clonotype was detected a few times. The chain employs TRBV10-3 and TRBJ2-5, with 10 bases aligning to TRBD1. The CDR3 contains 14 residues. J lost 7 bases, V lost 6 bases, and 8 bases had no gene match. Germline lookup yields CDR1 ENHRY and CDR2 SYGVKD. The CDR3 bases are TGTGCCATCAGCACCGGGACAGGGGTCATGACCCAGTACTTC. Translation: CAISTGTGVMTQYF.

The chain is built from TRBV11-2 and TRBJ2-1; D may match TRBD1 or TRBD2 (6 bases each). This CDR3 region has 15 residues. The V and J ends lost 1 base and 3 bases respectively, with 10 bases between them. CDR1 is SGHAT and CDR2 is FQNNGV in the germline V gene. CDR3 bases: TGTGCCAGCAGCTTAGCCGAGGGGGGCTACAATGAGCAGTTCTTC. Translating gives CASSLAEGGYNEQFF.